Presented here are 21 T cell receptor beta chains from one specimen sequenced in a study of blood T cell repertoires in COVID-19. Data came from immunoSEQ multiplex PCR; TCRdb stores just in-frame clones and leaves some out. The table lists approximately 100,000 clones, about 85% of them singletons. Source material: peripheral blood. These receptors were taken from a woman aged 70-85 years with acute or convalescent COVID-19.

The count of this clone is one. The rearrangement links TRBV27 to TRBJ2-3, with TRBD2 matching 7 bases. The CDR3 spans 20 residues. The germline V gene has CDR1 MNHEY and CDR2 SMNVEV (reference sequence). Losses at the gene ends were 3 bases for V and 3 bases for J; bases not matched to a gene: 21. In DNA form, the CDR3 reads TGTGCCAGCAGTTTTAAGGGGAGCTGGGGGAACCAGCGGGAAACAGATACGCAGTATTTT. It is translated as CASSFKGSWGNQRETDTQYF.

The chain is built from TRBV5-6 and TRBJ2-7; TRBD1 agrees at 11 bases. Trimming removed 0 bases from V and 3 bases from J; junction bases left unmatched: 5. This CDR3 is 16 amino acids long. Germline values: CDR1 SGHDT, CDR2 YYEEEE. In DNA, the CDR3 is TGTGCCAGCAGCTTGGGGGCCGGGACAGGGGGCTACGAGCAGTACGTC. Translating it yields CASSLGAGTGGYEQYV.

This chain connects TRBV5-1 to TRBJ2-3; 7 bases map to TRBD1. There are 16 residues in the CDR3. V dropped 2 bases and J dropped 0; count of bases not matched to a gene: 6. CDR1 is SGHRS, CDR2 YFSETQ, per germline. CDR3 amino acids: CASSLIPGQSTDTQYF. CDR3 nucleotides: TGCGCCAGCAGCTTAATCCCGGGACAGAGCACAGATACGCAGTATTTT.

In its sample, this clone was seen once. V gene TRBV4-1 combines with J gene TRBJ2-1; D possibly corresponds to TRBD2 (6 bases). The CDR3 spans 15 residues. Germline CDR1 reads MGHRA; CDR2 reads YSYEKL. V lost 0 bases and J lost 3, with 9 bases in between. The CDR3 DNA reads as TGCGCCAGCAGCCAAGATTGGGGGGACTACAATGAGCAGTTCTTC. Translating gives CASSQDWGDYNEQFF.

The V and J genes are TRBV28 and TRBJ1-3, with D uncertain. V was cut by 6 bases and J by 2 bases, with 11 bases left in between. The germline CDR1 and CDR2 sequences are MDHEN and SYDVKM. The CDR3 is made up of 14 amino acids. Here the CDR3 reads CASSTRGPGNTIYF. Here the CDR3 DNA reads TGTGCCAGCAGCACACGGGGTCCTGGAAACACCATATATTTT.

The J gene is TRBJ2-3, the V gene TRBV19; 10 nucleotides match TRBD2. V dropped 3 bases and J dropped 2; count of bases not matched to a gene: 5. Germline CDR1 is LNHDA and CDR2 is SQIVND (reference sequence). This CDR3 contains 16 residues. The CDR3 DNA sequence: TGTGCCAGTAGTATGGAGACTAGCGGGTTCACAGATACGCAGTATTTT. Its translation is CASSMETSGFTDTQYF.

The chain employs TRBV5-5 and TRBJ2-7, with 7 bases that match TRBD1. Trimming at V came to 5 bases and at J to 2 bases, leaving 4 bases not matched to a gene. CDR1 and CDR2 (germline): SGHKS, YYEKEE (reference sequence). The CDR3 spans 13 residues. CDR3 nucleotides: TGTGCCAGCAGGTCTACAGGGGCCTACGAGCAGTACGTC. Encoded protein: CASRSTGAYEQYV.

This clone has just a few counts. The CDR3, as DNA: TGCAGTGCTAGTCTTCGACTAGCAATGTCAGAGACCCAGTACTTC. Amino acids: CSASLRLAMSETQYF. The V gene is TRBV20-1, the J gene TRBJ2-5, with 7 bases identical to TRBD2. The germline gives CDR1 DFQATT, CDR2 SNEGSKA (reference sequence). V lost 3 bases to trimming and J lost 4 bases; unmatched junction nucleotides: 11. This CDR3 has 15 amino acids.

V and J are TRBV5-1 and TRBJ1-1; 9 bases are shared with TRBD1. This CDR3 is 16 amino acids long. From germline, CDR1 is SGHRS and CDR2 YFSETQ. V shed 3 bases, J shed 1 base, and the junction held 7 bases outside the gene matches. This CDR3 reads CASSSPGQGRNTEAFF. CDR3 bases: TGCGCCAGCAGCTCCCCCGGACAGGGGCGGAACACTGAAGCTTTCTTT.

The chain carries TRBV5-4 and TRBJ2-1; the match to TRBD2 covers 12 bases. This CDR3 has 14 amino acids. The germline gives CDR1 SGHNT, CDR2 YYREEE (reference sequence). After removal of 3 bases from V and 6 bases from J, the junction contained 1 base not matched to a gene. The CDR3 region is CASSSSGRVNEQFF. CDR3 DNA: TGTGCCAGCAGCTCTAGCGGGAGGGTCAATGAGCAGTTCTTC.

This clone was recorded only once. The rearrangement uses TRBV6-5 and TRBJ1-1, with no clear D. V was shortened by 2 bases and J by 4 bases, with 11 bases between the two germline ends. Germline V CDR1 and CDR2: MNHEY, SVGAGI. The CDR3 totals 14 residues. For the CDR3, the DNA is TGTGCCAGCAGTTACCCGGAGGGAGGCACTGAAGCTTTCTTT. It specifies CASSYPEGGTEAFF.

CDR3 bases: TGTGCCACCAGCTCCTTCTTAGTCGGGGATGAGCAGTTCTTC. Translated: CATSSFLVGDEQFF. The gene calls are TRBV15 and TRBJ2-1, with D tentatively TRBD2 (5 bases). This CDR3 has 14 amino acids. The V gene lost 5 bases and the J gene lost 8 bases, with 16 bases spanning the gap. Germline CDR1 reads LNHNV; CDR2 reads YYDKDF (reference sequence). The whole variable domain, remainder taken from reference TRBV15 and TRBJ2-1, is DAMVIQNPRYQVTQFGKPVTLSCSQTLNHNVMYWYQQKSSQAPKLLFHYYDKDFNNEADTPDNFQSRRPNTSFCFLDIRSPGLGDTAMYLCATSSFLVGDEQFFGPGTRLTVL.

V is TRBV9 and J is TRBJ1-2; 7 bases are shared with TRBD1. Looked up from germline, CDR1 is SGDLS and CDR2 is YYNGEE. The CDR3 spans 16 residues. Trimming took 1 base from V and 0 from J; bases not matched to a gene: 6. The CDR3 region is CASSVIGTVTNYGYTF. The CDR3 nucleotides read TGTGCCAGCAGCGTAATTGGGACAGTCACTAACTATGGCTACACCTTC.

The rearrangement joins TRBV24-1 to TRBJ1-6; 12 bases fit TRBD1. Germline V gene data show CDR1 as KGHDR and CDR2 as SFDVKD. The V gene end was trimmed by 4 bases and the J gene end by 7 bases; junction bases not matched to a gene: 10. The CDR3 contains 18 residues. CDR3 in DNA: TGTGCCACCAGTGACCTGTCCGGGACAGGGGGCAGGAATTCACCCCTCCACTTT. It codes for CATSDLSGTGGRNSPLHF.

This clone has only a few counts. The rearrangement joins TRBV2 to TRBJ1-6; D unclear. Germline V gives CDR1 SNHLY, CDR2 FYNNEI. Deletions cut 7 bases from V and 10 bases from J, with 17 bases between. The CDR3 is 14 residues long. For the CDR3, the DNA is TGTGCCAGCAAGAGAGGGTCTATTTACTCACCCCTCCACTTT. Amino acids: CASKRGSIYSPLHF.

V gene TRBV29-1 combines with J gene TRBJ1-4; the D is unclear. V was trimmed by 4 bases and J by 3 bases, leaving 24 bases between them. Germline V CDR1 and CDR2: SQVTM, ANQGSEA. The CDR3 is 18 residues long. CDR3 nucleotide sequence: TGCAGCGTTGGAGGCCGGGGAGAGGGCATTCAGTCTAATGAAAAACTGTTTTTT. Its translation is CSVGGRGEGIQSNEKLFF.

CDR3 in DNA: TGTGCCAGCAGCTTAGGAGGATGGGGCGGAGAGGCCAAAAACATTCAGTACTTC. Translation gives CASSLGGWGGEAKNIQYF. V is TRBV11-3 and J is TRBJ2-4; perhaps TRBD1 as D (5 bases). V lost 1 base and J 1 base, leaving 17 bases between the germline ends. The CDR3 is 18 residues long. Germline assignment: CDR1 SGHNT and CDR2 YENEEA. Using reference TRBV11-3 and TRBJ2-4 for the parts outside the CDR3, the full variable domain is EAGVVQSPRYKIIEKKQPVAFWCNPISGHNTLYWYLQNLGQGPELLIRYENEEAVDDSQLPKDRFSAERLKGVDSTLKIQPAELGDSAVYLCASSLGGWGGEAKNIQYFGAGTRLSVL.

Here the CDR3 DNA reads TGTGCCAGTAGTGCCTCGACAGGGGGCCGTGAAAAACTGTTTTTT. Protein: CASSASTGGREKLFF. The rearrangement uses TRBV19 and TRBJ1-4; 10 bases fit TRBD1. Germline trimming cut 5 bases from V and 7 bases from J; bases unmatched to any gene: 7. This CDR3 has 15 residues. Germline CDR1 and CDR2: LNHDA and SQIVND (reference sequence).

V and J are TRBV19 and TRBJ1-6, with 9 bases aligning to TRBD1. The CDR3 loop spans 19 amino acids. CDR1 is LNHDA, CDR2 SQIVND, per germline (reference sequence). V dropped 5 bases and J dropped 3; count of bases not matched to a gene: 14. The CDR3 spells CASSPRQGEQNLYNSPLHF. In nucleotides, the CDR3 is TGTGCCAGTAGTCCAAGACAGGGGGAGCAAAACCTCTATAATTCACCCCTCCACTTT.

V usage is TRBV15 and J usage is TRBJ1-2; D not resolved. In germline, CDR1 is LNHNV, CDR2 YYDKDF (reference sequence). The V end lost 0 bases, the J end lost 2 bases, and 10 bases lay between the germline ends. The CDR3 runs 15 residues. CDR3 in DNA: TGTGCCACCAGCAGAGATTTAGTGAGGAACTATGGCTACACCTTC. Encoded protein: CATSRDLVRNYGYTF.

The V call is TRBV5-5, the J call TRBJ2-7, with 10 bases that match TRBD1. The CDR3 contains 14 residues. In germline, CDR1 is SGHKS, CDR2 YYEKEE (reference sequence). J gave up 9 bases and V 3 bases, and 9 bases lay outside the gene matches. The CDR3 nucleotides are TGTGCCAGCAGCTCGACAGGGGGCTCCCTATGGCAGTACGTC. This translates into CASSSTGGSLWQYV.